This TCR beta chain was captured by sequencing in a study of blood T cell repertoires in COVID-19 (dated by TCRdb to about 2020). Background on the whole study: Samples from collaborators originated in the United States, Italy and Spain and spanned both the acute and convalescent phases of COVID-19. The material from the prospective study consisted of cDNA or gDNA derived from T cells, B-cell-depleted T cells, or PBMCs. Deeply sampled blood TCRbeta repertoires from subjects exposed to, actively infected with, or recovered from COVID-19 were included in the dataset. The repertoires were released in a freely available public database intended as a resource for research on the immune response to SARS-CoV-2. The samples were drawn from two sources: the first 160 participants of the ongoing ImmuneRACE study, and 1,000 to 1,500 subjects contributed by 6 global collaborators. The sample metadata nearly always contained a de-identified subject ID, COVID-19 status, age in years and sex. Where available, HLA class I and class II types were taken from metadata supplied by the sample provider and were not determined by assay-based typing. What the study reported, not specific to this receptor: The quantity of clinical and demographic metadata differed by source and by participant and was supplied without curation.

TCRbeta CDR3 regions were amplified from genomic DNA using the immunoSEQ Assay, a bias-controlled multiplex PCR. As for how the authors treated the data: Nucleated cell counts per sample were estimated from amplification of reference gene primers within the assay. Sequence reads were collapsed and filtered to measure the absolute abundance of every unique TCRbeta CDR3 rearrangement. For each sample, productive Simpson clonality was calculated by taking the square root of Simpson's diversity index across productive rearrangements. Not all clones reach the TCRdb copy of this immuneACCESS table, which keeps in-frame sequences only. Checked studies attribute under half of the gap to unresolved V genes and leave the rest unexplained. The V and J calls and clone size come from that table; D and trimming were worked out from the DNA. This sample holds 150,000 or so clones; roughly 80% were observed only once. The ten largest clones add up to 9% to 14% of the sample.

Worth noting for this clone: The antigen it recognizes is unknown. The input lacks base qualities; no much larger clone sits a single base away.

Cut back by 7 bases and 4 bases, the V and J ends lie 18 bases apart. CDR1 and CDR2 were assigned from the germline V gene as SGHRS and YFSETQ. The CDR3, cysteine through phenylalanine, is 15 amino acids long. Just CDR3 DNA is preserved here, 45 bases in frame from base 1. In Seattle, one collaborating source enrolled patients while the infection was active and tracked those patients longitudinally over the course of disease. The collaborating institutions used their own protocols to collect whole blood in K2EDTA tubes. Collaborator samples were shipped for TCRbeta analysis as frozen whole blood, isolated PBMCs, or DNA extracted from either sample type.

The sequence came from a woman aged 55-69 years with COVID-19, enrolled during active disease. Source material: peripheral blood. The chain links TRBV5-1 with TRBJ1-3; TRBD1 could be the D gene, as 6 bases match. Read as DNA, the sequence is TGCGCCAGCTCCTCGGGAGGGGGTGCCGGAAACACCATATATTTT. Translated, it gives CASSSGGGAGNTIYF.